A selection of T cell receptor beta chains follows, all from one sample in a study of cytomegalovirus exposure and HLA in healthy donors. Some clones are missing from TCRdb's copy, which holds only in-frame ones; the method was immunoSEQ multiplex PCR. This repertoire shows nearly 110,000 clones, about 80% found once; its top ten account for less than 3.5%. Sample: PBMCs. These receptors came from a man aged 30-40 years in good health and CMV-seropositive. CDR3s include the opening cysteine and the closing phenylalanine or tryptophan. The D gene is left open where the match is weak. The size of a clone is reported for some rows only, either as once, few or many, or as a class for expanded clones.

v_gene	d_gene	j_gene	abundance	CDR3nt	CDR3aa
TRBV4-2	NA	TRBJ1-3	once	TGTGCCAGCAGCCAAGGCGGAGGGGTAGGAAACACCATATATTTT	CASSQGGGVGNTIYF
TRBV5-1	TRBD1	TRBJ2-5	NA	TGCGCCAGCAGCTTGGGGACAGGGGAGACCCAGTACTTC	CASSLGTGETQYF
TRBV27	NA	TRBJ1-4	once	TGTGCCAGCAGCCCGGGGTCGGCCCTTGGGAATGAAAAACTGTTTTTT	CASSPGSALGNEKLFF
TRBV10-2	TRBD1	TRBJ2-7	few	TGCGCCAGCAGCTCGGGACAGGGGGCAAGCTACGAGCAGTACTTC	CASSSGQGASYEQYF
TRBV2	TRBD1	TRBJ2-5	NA	TGTGCCAGCAGTGGGACAGGGGTTAGGATACAAGCGACCCAGTACTTC	CASSGTGVRIQATQYF
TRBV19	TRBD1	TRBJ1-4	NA	TGTGCCAGTACGCGACAGGGGAATGAAAAACTGTTTTTT	CASTRQGNEKLFF
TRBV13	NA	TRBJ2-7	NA	TGTGCCAGCAGCTTCAATGCCTACGAGCAGTACTTC	CASSFNAYEQYF
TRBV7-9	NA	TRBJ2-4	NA	TGTGCCAGCCGGGGGTACAACAGTCAGTACTTC	CASRGYNSQYF
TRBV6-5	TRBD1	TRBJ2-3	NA	TGTGCCAGCAGTTACGGACAGGGTACAGATACGCAGTATTTT	CASSYGQGTDTQYF
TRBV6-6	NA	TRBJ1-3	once	TGTGCCAGCAGTTCCCCGGGGCAGGGGATTGGAAACACCATATATTTT	CASSSPGQGIGNTIYF
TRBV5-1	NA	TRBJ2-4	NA	TGCGCCAGCAACTCCGGAGGGCTAGCCAAAAACATTCAGTACTTC	CASNSGGLAKNIQYF
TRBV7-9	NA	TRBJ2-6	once	TGTTCCAGCAGCTTAGAATCACTGAATTCTGGGGCCAACGTCCTGACTTTC	CSSSLESLNSGANVLTF
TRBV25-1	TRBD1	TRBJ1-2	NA	TGTGCCAGCAGTTATCCCGGGACAGGGGGCGCCCTTGGCTACACCTTC	CASSYPGTGGALGYTF
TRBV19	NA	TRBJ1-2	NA	TGTGCCAGTAGTCCATCAGGGGCTTATGGCTACACCTTC	CASSPSGAYGYTF
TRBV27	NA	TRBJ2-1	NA	TGTGCCAGCAGTTTCGGGGTAGGGGGTGAGCAGTTCTTC	CASSFGVGGEQFF
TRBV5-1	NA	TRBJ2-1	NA	TGCGCCAGCAGCATAACTACTAGGCATGAGCAGTTCTTC	CASSITTRHEQFF
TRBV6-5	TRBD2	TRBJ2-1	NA	TGTGCCAGCAGTTACGGGCAGGCGGGGGGCCGGAATGAGCAGTTCTTC	CASSYGQAGGRNEQFF